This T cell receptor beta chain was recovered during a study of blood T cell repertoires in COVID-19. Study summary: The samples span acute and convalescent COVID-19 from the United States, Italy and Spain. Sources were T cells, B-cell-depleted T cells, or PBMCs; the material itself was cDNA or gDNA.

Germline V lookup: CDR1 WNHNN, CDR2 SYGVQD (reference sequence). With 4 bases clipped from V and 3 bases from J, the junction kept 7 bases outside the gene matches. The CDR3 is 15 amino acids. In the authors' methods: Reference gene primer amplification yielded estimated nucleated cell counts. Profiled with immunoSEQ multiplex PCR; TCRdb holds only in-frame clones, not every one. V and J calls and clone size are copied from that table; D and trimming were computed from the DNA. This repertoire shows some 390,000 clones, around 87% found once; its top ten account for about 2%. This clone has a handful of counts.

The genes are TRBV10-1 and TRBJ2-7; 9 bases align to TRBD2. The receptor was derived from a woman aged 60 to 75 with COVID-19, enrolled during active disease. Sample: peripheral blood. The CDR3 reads CASSAISGGFYEQYF. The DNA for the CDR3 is TGCGCCAGCAGTGCTATTAGCGGGGGATTCTACGAGCAGTACTTC.